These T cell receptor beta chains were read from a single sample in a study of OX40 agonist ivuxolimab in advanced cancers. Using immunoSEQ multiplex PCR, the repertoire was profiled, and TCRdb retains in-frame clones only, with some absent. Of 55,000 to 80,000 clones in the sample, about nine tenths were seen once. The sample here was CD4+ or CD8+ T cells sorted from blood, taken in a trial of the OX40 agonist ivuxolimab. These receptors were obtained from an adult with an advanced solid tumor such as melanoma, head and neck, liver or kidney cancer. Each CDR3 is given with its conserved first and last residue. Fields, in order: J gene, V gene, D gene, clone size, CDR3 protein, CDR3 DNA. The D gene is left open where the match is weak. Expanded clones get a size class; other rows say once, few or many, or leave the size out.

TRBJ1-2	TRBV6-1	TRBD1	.	CASRIQGNYGYTF	TGTGCCAGCAGAATACAGGGGAACTATGGCTACACCTTC
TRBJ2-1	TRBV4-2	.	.	CASSQDPGFVGNNEQFF	TGTGCCAGCAGCCAAGATCCGGGCTTTGTAGGGAACAATGAGCAGTTCTTC
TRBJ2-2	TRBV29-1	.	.	CSVAVQGGGELFF	TGCAGCGTTGCGGTGCAGGGGGGCGGGGAGCTGTTTTTT
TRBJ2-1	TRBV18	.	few	CASSPTVTYNEQFF	TGTGCCAGCTCGCCGACGGTAACCTACAATGAGCAGTTCTTC
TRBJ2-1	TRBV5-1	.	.	CASSLRGVSSYNEQFF	TGCGCCAGCAGCTTGCGAGGGGTAAGCTCCTACAATGAGCAGTTCTTC
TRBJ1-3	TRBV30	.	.	CAWSVPRDSGNTIYF	TGTGCCTGGAGTGTACCCCGGGACTCTGGAAACACCATATATTTT
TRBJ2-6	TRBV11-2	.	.	CASSPSRFSGANVLTF	TGTGCCAGCAGCCCCTCGCGGTTCTCTGGGGCCAACGTCCTGACTTTC
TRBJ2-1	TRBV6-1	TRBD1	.	CASSEGTGRNEQFF	TGTGCCAGCAGTGAAGGGACAGGCCGCAATGAGCAGTTCTTC
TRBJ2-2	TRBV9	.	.	CASIINPAANTGELFF	TGTGCCAGCATCATTAACCCAGCGGCGAACACCGGGGAGCTGTTTTTT
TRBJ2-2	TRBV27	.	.	CASSLDGSRGELFF	TGTGCCAGCAGTTTAGACGGATCAAGGGGGGAGCTGTTTTTT
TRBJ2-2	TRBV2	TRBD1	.	CASKATLTGRELFF	TGTGCCAGCAAAGCGACCCTGACAGGGCGGGAGCTGTTTTTT
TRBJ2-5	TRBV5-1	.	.	CASSPSPGTQYF	TGCGCCAGCAGCCCATCCCCGGGGACCCAGTACTTC
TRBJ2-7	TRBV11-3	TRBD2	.	CASSLVAGGYYEQYF	TGTGCCAGCAGCTTAGTAGCGGGGGGCTACTACGAGCAGTACTTC
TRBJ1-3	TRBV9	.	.	CASSLLDSSGNTIYF	TGTGCCAGCAGCCTGCTGGACAGCTCAGGAAACACCATATATTTT